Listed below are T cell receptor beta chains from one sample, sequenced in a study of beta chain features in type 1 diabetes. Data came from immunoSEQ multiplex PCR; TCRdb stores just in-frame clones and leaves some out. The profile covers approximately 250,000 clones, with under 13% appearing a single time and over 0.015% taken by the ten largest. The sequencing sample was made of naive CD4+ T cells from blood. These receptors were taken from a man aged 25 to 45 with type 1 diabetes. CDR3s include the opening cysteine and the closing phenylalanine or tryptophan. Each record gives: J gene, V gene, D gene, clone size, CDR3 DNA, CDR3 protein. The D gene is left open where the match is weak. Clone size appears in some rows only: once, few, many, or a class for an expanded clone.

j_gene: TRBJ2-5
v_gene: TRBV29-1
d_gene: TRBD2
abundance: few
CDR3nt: TGCAGCGTCGCTCTACTAGCGGGGGTGCAAGAGACCCAGTACTTC
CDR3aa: CSVALLAGVQETQYF

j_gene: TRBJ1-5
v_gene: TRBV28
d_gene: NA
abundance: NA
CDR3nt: TGTGCCAGCAGTTTATATGCGGGGAGGGCCCAGCATTTT
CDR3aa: CASSLYAGRAQHF

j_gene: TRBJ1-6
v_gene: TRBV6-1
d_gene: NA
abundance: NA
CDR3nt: TGTGCCAGCAGTGGGGCCGCAAGGGCGGGAGCCCTCCACTTT
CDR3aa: CASSGAARAGALHF

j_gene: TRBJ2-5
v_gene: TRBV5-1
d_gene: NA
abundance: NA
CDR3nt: TGCGCCAGCAGCTTGGAGGGCGGGTCCCGGCGAGAGACCCAGTACTTC
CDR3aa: CASSLEGGSRRETQYF

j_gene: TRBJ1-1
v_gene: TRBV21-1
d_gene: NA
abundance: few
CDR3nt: TGTGCCAGCAGCTCTACCCCCGGGAAGTTGGAGGTGGACACTGAAGCTTTCTTT
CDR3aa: CASSSTPGKLEVDTEAFF

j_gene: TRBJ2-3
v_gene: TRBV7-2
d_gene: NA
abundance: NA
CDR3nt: TGTGCCAGCACCCACGCGGGTAGCACAGATACGCAGTATTTT
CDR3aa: CASTHAGSTDTQYF

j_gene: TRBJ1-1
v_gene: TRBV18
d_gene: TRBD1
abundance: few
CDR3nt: TGTGCCAGCTCACCAGACAGGGCCGAAGCTTTCTTT
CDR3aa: CASSPDRAEAFF

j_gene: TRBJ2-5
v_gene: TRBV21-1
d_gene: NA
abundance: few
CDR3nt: TGTGCCAGCAGCAACAAAGAGACCCAGTACTTC
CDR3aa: CASSNKETQYF

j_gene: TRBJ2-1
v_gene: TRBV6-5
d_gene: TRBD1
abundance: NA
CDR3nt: TGTGCCAGCAGTCCAACAGGGGCTTTGGAGAATGAGCAGTTCTTC
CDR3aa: CASSPTGALENEQFF

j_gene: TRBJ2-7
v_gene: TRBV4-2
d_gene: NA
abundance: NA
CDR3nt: TGTGCCAGCAGCCAAGAGAGGTCGGGGGTTACCTACGAGCAGTACTTC
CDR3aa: CASSQERSGVTYEQYF

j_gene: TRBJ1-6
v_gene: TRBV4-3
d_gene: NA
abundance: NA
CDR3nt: TGCGCCAGCAGCCAAGAAGGGCCCCTTAGGGAGATCCTCCACTTT
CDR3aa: CASSQEGPLREILHF

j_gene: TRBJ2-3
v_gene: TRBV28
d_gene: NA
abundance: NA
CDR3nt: TGTGCCAGCAGTCCCCCCGGGGGGCCAGATACGCAGTATTTT
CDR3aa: CASSPPGGPDTQYF

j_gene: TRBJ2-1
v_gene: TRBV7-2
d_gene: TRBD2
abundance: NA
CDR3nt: TGTGCCAGCGCTACGGGGGGTTGGCAGTTCTTC
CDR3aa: CASATGGWQFF

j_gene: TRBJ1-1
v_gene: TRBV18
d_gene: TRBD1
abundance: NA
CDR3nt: TGTGCCAGCTCACCAGCGACAGGGCGGGACACTGAAGCTTTCTTT
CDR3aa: CASSPATGRDTEAFF

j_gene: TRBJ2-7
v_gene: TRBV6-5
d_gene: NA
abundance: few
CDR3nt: TGTGCCACACGGAGGGGCCAGGGAGCCTACGAGCAGTACTTC
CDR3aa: CATRRGQGAYEQYF

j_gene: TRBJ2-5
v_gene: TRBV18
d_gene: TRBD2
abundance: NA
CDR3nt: TGTGCCAGCTCACCAGGGTCTAGCGGTACCGGTGAGACCCAGTACTTC
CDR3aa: CASSPGSSGTGETQYF

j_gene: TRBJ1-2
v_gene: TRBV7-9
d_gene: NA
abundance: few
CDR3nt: TGTGCCAGCAGCCCAGGCGTAGGAAGCTATGGCTACACCTTC
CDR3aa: CASSPGVGSYGYTF

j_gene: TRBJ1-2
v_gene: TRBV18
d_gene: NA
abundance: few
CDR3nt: TGTGCCAGCTCACCACGCCCCCACCCCGACAGGATTAACTATGGCTACACCTTC
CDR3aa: CASSPRPHPDRINYGYTF

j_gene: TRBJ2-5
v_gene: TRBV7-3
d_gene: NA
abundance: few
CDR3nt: TGTGCCAGCAGCCCGAGGGCCGCAGAGACCCAGTACTTC
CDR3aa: CASSPRAAETQYF

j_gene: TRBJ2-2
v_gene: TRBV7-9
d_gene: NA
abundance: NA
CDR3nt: TGTGCCAGCAGCTCACAGGGTCGGGGCACCGGGGAGCTGTTTTTT
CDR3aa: CASSSQGRGTGELFF

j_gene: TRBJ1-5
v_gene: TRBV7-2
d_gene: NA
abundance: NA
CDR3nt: TGTGCCAGCAGCTTTAGGAGTCAGCCCCAGCATTTT
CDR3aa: CASSFRSQPQHF

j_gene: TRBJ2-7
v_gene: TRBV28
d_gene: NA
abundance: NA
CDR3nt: TGTGCCAGCAGTCCACGCGGGACGCTCGGGTTGGAGCAGTACTTC
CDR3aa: CASSPRGTLGLEQYF

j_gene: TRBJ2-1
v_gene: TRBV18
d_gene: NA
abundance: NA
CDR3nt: TGTGCCAGCTCACCACAGGACATAAACAATGAGCAGTTCTTC
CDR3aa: CASSPQDINNEQFF

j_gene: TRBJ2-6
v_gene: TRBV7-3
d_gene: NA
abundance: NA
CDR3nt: TGTGCCAGCAGCCCAGTTTCTGGGGCCAACGTCCTGACTTTC
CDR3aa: CASSPVSGANVLTF

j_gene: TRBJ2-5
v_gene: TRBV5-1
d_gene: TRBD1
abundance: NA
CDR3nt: TGCGCCAGCAGTTCGACAGGGGAAGAGACCCAGTACTTC
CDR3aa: CASSSTGEETQYF

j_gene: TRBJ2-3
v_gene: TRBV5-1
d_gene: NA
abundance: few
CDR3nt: TGCGCCAGCAGCCAAGGAACAGAAACAGATACGCAGTATTTT
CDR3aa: CASSQGTETDTQYF

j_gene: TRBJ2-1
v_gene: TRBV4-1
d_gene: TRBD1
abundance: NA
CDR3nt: TGCGCCAGCAGCAAGACAGGGATCCCCTCCAATGAGCAGTTCTTC
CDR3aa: CASSKTGIPSNEQFF

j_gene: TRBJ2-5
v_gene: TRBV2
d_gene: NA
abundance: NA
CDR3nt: TGTGCCAGCACTCCGCAGAGGCCTTTCCAGTACTTC
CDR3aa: CASTPQRPFQYF

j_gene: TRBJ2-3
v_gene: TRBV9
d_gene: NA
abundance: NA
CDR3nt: TGTGCCAGCAGCGTCAGGACTTCCACAGATACGCAGTATTTT
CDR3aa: CASSVRTSTDTQYF

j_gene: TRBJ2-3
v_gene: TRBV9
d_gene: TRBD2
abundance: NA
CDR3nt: TGTGCCAGCAGCGTAGCTTTTCTAGCGGGGAGCACAGATACGCAGTATTTT
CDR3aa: CASSVAFLAGSTDTQYF

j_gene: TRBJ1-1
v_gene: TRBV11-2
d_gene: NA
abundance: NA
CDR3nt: TGTGCCAGCAGCTTCAGACAGGCGAACACTGAAGCTTTCTTT
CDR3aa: CASSFRQANTEAFF

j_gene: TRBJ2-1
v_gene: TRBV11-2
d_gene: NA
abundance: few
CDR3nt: TGTGCCAGCACAATGCGGGGCCCGAGCTCCTACAATGAGCAGTTCTTC
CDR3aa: CASTMRGPSSYNEQFF

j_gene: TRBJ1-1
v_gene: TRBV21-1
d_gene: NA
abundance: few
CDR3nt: TGTGCCAGCAGCAAAGCCAAGGAGGTGCCGTTGTACACTGAAGCTTTCTTT
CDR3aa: CASSKAKEVPLYTEAFF

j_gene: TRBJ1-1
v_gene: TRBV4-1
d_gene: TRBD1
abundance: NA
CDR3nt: TGCGCCAGCAGCCCTCGACAGGGGGTGAACACTGAAGCTTTCTTT
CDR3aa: CASSPRQGVNTEAFF

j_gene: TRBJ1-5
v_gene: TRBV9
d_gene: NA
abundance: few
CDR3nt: TGTGCCAGCAGCGTAGATCCAGGGGATCAGCCCCAGCATTTT
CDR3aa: CASSVDPGDQPQHF

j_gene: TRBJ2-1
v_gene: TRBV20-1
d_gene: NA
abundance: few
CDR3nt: TGCAGTGCTCGCTGGGCGAATGAGCAGTTCTTC
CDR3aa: CSARWANEQFF

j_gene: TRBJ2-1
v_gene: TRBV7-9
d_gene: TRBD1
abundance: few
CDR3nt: TGTGCCAGTCGGGACAGATCCTACAATGAGCAGTTCTTC
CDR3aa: CASRDRSYNEQFF

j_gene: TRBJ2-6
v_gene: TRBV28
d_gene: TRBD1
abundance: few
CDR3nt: TGTGCCAGCAGACATTCTAGGGGGCCTGGGGCCAACGTCCTGACTTTC
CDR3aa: CASRHSRGPGANVLTF

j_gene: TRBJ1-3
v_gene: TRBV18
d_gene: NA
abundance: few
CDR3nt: TGTGCCAGCTCACCACCGGATCAGGGATCATCTGGAAACACCATATATTTT
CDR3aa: CASSPPDQGSSGNTIYF

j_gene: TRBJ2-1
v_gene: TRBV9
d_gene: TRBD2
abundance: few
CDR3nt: TGTGCCAGCAGCGTACGGGGGGGCTCCTACAATGAGCAGTTCTTC
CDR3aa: CASSVRGGSYNEQFF

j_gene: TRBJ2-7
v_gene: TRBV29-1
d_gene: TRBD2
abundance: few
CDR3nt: TGCAGCGTTGTGGCTAGCGGAACCTACGAGCAGTACTTC
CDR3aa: CSVVASGTYEQYF

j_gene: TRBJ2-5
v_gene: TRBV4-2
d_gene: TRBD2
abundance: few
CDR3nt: TGTGCCAGCAGCCAGGCCGGGCGGCGGGGGGTTGAGACCCAGTACTTC
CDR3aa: CASSQAGRRGVETQYF

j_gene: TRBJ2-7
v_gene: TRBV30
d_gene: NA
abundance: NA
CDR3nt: TGTGCCTGGAGCCCAGGACAACGGATCGAGCAGTACTTC
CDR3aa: CAWSPGQRIEQYF

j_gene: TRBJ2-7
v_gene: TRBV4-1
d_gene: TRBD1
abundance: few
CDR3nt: TGCGCCAGCAGCCAAATTTGGGGACAGGATTCCTACGAGCAGTACTTC
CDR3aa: CASSQIWGQDSYEQYF

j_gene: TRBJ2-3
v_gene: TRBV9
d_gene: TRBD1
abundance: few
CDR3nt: TGTGCCAGCAGCACAACGGACAGGGGTAGCACAGATACGCAGTATTTT
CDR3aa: CASSTTDRGSTDTQYF

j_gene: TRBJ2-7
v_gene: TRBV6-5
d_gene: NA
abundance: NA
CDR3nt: TGTGCCAGCAGTTACTCGGGGGGGCGCCGCTACGAGCAGTACTTC
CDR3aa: CASSYSGGRRYEQYF

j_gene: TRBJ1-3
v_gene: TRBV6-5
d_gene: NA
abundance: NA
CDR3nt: TGTGCCAGCAAGGGGTTCTCTGGAAACACCATATATTTT
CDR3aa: CASKGFSGNTIYF

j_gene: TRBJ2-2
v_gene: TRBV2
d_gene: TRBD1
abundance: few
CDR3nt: TGTGCCACACCCCCCTCGAGGACAGGGACGACCGGGGAGCTGTTTTTT
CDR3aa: CATPPSRTGTTGELFF